This T cell receptor beta chain was profiled in a study of a mutant IDH1 vaccine in newly diagnosed glioma. In the study overall: Following radiotherapy alone, or alongside temozolomide cycles, vaccination was started after an interval of 4-6 weeks. Treated patients, approximately 62% male and 37.5% female, averaged about 40 years of age. Most patients had radiochemotherapy with temozolomide before enrollment; others had one alone.

Study outcomes and limitations: Pseudoprogression appeared unlinked to shifts in leading peripheral T cell clonotypes.

Trimming took 5 bases from V and 6 from J, leaving 17 bases between them. Germline V CDR1 and CDR2: MGHRA, YSYEKL. CDR3 length equals 14 residues. Profiling relied on immunoSEQ multiplex PCR, and the TCRdb table lists in-frame clones only, not all of them. Of about 56,000 clones detected, more than 75% appear once; the ten largest clones hold about 1.5%. Specified time point: week 23, last vaccination. Each dose delivered 300 ug of mutant IDH1 20-mer peptide subcutaneously with imiquimod. Comment on this clone: Its antigen is unknown.

This chain links TRBV4-1 with TRBJ2-7; maybe TRBD2 (6 bases). The clonotype originates from a man aged 35-49 years with glioma. The sequencing used PBMCs, collected from a glioma patient whose treatment included an IDH1 peptide vaccine. This CDR3 is CASSAGQRVSEQYF. CDR3 nucleotide sequence: TGCGCCAGCAGCGCCGGGCAGCGGGTCTCCGAGCAGTACTTC.